This TCR beta chain was identified in a study of identical twins. Points from the study as a whole: Abundant cord blood beta clonotypes carried fewer insertions; memory repertoires showed none. The authors drew conclusions from cross-sectional statistical analysis rather than following the same donors.

After template switching added a universal primer site, the resulting cDNA carried unique molecular identifiers. From the 5' RACE reads, TCRdb called clonotypes with MiXCR, one entry per CDR3 protein. The sample holds under 250,000 distinct CDR3 sequences, around 10% seen once. V shed 6 bases and J 0 bases; nucleotides not matched to a gene: 18. The length of the CDR3 is 20 residues. The table lists this clonotype with many counts. The antigen is not known. This receptor was obtained from a young woman in good health. Input material: memory (CD45RO+) T cells sorted from blood. The gene calls are TRBV12-3 or TRBV12-4 and TRBJ2-1; 9 nucleotides match TRBD1. The CDR3, as DNA: TGTGCCAGCAGCCGCGGGACAGGGTCTTATCTTACCCTCTCCTACAATGAGCAGTTCTTC. Translation gives CASSRGTGSYLTLSYNEQFF.